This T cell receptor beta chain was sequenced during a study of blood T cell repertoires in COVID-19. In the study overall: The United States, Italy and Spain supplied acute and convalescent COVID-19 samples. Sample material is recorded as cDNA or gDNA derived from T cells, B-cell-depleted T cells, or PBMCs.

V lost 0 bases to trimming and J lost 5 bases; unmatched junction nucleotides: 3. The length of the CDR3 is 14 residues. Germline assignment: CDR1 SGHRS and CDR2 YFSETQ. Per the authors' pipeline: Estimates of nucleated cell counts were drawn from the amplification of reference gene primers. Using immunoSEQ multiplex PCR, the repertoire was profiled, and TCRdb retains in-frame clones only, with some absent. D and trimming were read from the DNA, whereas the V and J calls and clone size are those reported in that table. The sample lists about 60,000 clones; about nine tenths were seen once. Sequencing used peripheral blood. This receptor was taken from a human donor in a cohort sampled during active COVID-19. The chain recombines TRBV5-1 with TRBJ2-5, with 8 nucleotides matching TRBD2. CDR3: CASSLAAGVETQYF. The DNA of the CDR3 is TGCGCCAGCAGCTTGGCAGCGGGAGTTGAGACCCAGTACTTC.